Following are 13 T cell receptor beta chains from one sample sequenced in a study of T cells in Graves' hyperthyroidism and ophthalmopathy. The source material, RNA transcripts, was used to amplify TCR beta CDR3 regions. Using the HTBI primer set, a first-round RT-PCR was run on the TCR CDR3. TCRdb re-analysed the multiplex PCR reads in MiXCR, keeping a single row per CDR3 protein. The table shows around 530,000 distinct CDR3 sequences, with about a sixth occurring only once. Material: blood. The receptors stem from a woman younger than 30 with Graves' ophthalmopathy.

This rearrangement joins TRBV6-2 or TRBV6-3 to TRBJ2-3; a possible D gene is TRBD2 (5 bases). V gave up 6 bases and J gave up 5 bases, with 12 bases separating them. The CDR3 runs to 13 residues. Germline lookup yields CDR1 MNHEY and CDR2 SVGEGT. CDR3 residues: CASRRGPRDTQYF. In DNA, the CDR3 is TGTGCCAGCAGACGAGGGCCCAGAGATACGCAGTATTTT.

Many counts were recorded for this clonotype. The chain uses TRBV30 and TRBJ1-1; perhaps TRBD1 as D (5 bases). CDR1 GTSNPN and CDR2 SVGIG come from the germline V gene (reference sequence). The CDR3 consists of 13 residues. The V end was cut by 7 bases, the J end by 7 bases, with 19 bases between. CDR3 sequence (DNA): TGTGCCTATAGTCGGGGCTTAGGGAGTGAAGCTTTCTTT. It codes for CAYSRGLGSEAFF.

The chain links TRBV27 to TRBJ1-4; a possible D gene is TRBD1 (5 bases). Trimming stripped 5 bases from V and 8 bases from J, with 15 bases between. The CDR3 extends over 14 amino acids. Germline V CDR1 and CDR2: MNHEY, SMNVEV (reference sequence). CDR3 bases: TGTGCCAGCAGTCCGGGTTCGTGGGACGAAAAACTGTTTTTT. Translated, it gives CASSPGSWDEKLFF. The entire variable domain, with the rest obtained from reference TRBV27 and TRBJ1-4, is as follows: EAQVTQNPRYLITVTGKKLTVTCSQNMNHEYMSWYRQDPGLGLRQIYYSMNVEVTDKGDVPEGYKVSRKEKRNFPLILESPSPNQTSLYFCASSPGSWDEKLFFGSGTQLSVL.

This clonotype was found a few times. The J gene is TRBJ1-2, the V gene TRBV29-1; no clear D. Germline values: CDR1 SQVTM, CDR2 ANQGSEA. This CDR3 has 16 amino acids. V dropped 2 bases and J dropped 5 bases, with 21 bases sitting between them. CDR3 region: CSVEPTGVQLVYGYTF. DNA of the CDR3: TGCAGCGTTGAACCCACGGGCGTACAGCTTGTTTATGGCTACACCTTC.

This clonotype was recorded at least ten times. This chain connects TRBV2 to TRBJ1-5, with TRBD1 as a possible D gene (5 bases). Germline V gives CDR1 SNHLY, CDR2 FYNNEI. This CDR3 region has 14 residues. Trimming cost V 4 bases and J 4 bases, with 11 bases left between them. Here the CDR3 reads CASSGQGANQPQHF. Written as DNA, the CDR3 is TGTGCCAGCAGTGGCCAGGGCGCAAATCAGCCCCAGCATTTT.

The chain recombines TRBV2 with TRBJ2-3; 7 bases line up with TRBD2. The CDR3 sequence is 14 residues long. The V and J ends lost 7 bases and 4 bases, in that order; junction bases with no gene match: 8. Germline-derived CDR1 and CDR2 are SNHLY and FYNNEI. The CDR3 region has the DNA TGTGCCAGCAACCCCCGACTAGCTGCAGATACGCAGTATTTT. Translating it yields CASNPRLAADTQYF.

This clonotype has only a few counts. The chain combines TRBV9 with TRBJ2-1; D not certain. Deletions cut 4 bases from V and 1 base from J, with 12 bases between. CDR1 and CDR2 (germline): SGDLS, YYNGEE. The CDR3 consists of 15 residues. The CDR3 loop reads CASSMSLGSYNEQFF. CDR3 bases: TGTGCCAGCAGCATGAGTTTGGGTTCCTACAATGAGCAGTTCTTC.

There are many counts of this clonotype. V usage is TRBV12-3 or TRBV12-4 and J usage is TRBJ2-7, with TRBD2 identical over 7 bases. After removal of 7 bases from V and 3 bases from J, the junction contained 12 bases not matched to a gene. This CDR3 contains 15 residues. CDR3 DNA: TGTGCCAGCAAGAAGAGGCGGGAGCCCCTCTACGAGCAGTACTTC. Its protein is CASKKRREPLYEQYF.

The chain recombines TRBV29-1 with TRBJ1-4; 7 bases agree with TRBD1. The CDR3 runs 19 residues. V shed 0 bases, J shed 3 bases, and the junction held 16 bases outside the gene matches. Germline V CDR1 and CDR2: SQVTM, ANQGSEA. CDR3 sequence: CSVEEINRRDRASNEKLFF. DNA for the CDR3: TGCAGCGTTGAAGAGATAAATAGGAGAGACAGGGCTTCTAATGAAAAACTGTTTTTT.

Remarks on this clonotype: Since a much larger clone is just one base distant, this may be a read error. The V gene is TRBV5-4, the J gene TRBJ1-1; no clear D. CDR3 length: 12 residues. Germline assignment: CDR1 SGHNT and CDR2 YYREEE (reference sequence). The CDR3 sequence: CASSPSNTEALF. The CDR3 region has the DNA TGTGCCAGCAGTCCGTCGAACACTGAAGCTCTCTTT. The full variable domain, with the rest looked up from reference TRBV5-4 and TRBJ1-1, is ETGVTQSPTHLIKTRGQQVTLRCSSQSGHNTVSWYQQALGQGPQFIFQYYREEENGRGNFPPRFSGLQFPNYSSELNVNALELDDSALYLCASSPSNTEALFGQGTRLTVV.

This clonotype was found a few times. The V call is TRBV4-1, the J call TRBJ2-4; 7 bases are a match to TRBD2. CDR1 MGHRA and CDR2 YSYEKL come from the germline V gene. The V and J ends lost 0 bases and 0 bases, in that order; junction bases with no gene match: 8. The CDR3 contains 18 residues. CDR3 sequence (DNA): TGCGCCAGCAGCCAAGAAAGGGTCGGGAGGCCAGCCAAAAACATTCAGTACTTC. Its protein product is CASSQERVGRPAKNIQYF.

V usage is TRBV20-1 and J usage is TRBJ2-5, with unresolved D. Germline assignment: CDR1 DFQATT and CDR2 SNEGSKA (reference sequence). CDR3 size: 14 residues. V was shortened by 0 bases and J by 1 base, with 9 bases between the two germline ends. CDR3 nucleotide sequence: TGCAGTGCTAGAGACGGATACTCCCAAGAGACCCAGTACTTC. Residues: CSARDGYSQETQYF.

Comments on this clonotype: The CDR3 does not end in the conserved phenylalanine or tryptophan, so this is likely a read error. The V gene is TRBV27, the J gene TRBJ1-5; D is perhaps TRBD1 (5 bases). Looked up from germline, CDR1 is MNHEY and CDR2 is SMNVEV (reference sequence). The CDR3 contains 14 residues. Trimming stripped 3 bases from V and 0 bases from J, with 6 bases between. The CDR3 region is CASSFGGSNQPQHC. CDR3 in DNA: TGTGCCAGCAGTTTCGGGGGTAGCAATCAGCCCCAGCATTGT.